Given below is one T cell receptor beta chain in context. This entry comes from a study of blood T cell repertoires in COVID-19. Study processing details: Quantification of nucleated cells was approximated via reference gene primer amplification. Sequencing used immunoSEQ multiplex PCR; TCRdb keeps in-frame clones, though not all of them. Clone size and the V and J calls come from that table; the DNA yielded D and trimming. The sample lists over 55,000 clones; 87% were seen once. V was pared by 2 bases and J by 4 bases, with 8 bases between. The CDR3 runs 13 residues. The chain uses TRBV12-3 or TRBV12-4 and TRBJ1-2; D remains ambiguous. Sequencing was carried out using peripheral blood. The receptor was isolated from a man aged 45 to 65 with active COVID-19. The CDR3 DNA sequence: TGTGCCAGCAGTTTAAACAGCCTCTATGGCTACACCTTC. It is translated as CASSLNSLYGYTF.